Listed here are 9 T cell receptor beta chains from one sample, sequenced in a study of T cell changes during pregnancy in multiple sclerosis. Assay: immunoSEQ multiplex PCR; the TCRdb copy retains only in-frame clones and omits some. The sample includes about 36,000 clones, just over 90% of them seen just once. Here the sequenced sample was CD4+ T cells from peripheral blood mononuclear cells, taken after pregnancy. These receptors were taken from a female donor with multiple sclerosis, enrolled in a pregnancy study.

This chain uses TRBV7-8 with TRBJ2-7, with 9 bases lining up with TRBD1. Per the germline V gene, CDR1 is SGHVS and CDR2 is FQNEAQ. The CDR3 runs 14 residues. The ends lost 5 bases at V and 3 bases at J; junction bases unmatched: 5. The CDR3 loop is CASSNRQGGYEQYF. CDR3 DNA: TGTGCCAGCAGCAACCGACAGGGGGGCTACGAGCAGTACTTC.

V is TRBV6-5 and J is TRBJ2-7; 8 bases align to TRBD1. V gave up 8 bases and J gave up 7 bases; unmatched junction bases: 16. The CDR3 has 15 amino acids. CDR1 is MNHEY, CDR2 SVGAGI, per germline. In DNA form, the CDR3 reads TGTGCCAGCGCACCCGCGGGGCAGGGGGCAAGGGAGCAGTACTTC. Protein product: CASAPAGQGAREQYF.

The V call is TRBV9, the J call TRBJ2-2; 11 bases map to TRBD2. This CDR3 is 17 amino acids long. Losses at the gene ends were 0 bases for V and 7 bases for J; bases not matched to a gene: 8. Germline V gives CDR1 SGDLS, CDR2 YYNGEE. CDR3 loop: CASSVVGSGGANGELFF. CDR3 coding DNA: TGTGCCAGCAGCGTAGTAGGTAGCGGGGGGGCCAACGGGGAGCTGTTTTTT. The entire variable domain, with the rest obtained from reference TRBV9 and TRBJ2-2, is as follows: DSGVTQTPKHLITATGQRVTLRCSPRSGDLSVYWYQQSLDQGLQFLIQYYNGEERAKGNILERFSAQQFPDLHSELNLSSLELGDSALYFCASSVVGSGGANGELFFGEGSRLTVL.

This chain links TRBV5-1 with TRBJ2-2, with TRBD1 matching 9 bases. V lost 6 bases and J lost 6; bases outside the gene matches: 9. The CDR3 covers 15 residues. Germline CDR1 and CDR2: SGHRS and YFSETQ. CDR3: CASNWQQGAAGELFF. The CDR3 DNA follows: TGCGCCAGCAACTGGCAACAGGGGGCGGCCGGGGAGCTGTTTTTT.

The V call is TRBV15, the J call TRBJ1-4; D call uncertain. The CDR3 totals 13 residues. Trimming left V 1 base short and J 8 bases short, with 8 bases between. Germline V gives CDR1 LNHNV, CDR2 YYDKDF (reference sequence). CDR3 in DNA: TGTGCCACCAGCAGAGCGGTATTGGAAAAACTGTTTTTT. This sequence encodes CATSRAVLEKLFF. The full variable domain, completed using reference TRBV15 and TRBJ1-4, is DAMVIQNPRYQVTQFGKPVTLSCSQTLNHNVMYWYQQKSSQAPKLLFHYYDKDFNNEADTPDNFQSRRPNTSFCFLDIRSPGLGDTAMYLCATSRAVLEKLFFGSGTQLSVL.

V is TRBV7-9 and J is TRBJ2-6; 7 bases map to TRBD1. The CDR3 consists of 17 residues. Germline assignment: CDR1 SEHNR and CDR2 FQNEAQ (reference sequence). V lost 4 bases, J lost 0 bases, and 6 bases stayed unmatched. The CDR3 sequence is CASSSGDRSSGANVLTF. CDR3 nucleotide sequence: TGTGCCAGCAGCTCCGGGGACAGATCCTCTGGGGCCAACGTCCTGACTTTC.

The chain has TRBV5-5 and TRBJ2-3; D perhaps matches TRBD2 (6 bases). Germline V CDR1 and CDR2: SGHKS, YYEKEE (reference sequence). The V and J ends lost 0 bases and 5 bases respectively, with 7 bases between them. This CDR3 has 13 amino acids. The CDR3 protein is CASSLVGGDTQYF. In DNA, the CDR3 is TGTGCCAGCAGCTTGGTCGGGGGAGATACGCAGTATTTT.

The rearrangement links TRBV5-5 to TRBJ1-4; no reliable D call. Trimming left V 0 bases short and J 7 bases short, with 13 bases between. CDR3 length equals 15 residues. The germline gives CDR1 SGHKS, CDR2 YYEKEE (reference sequence). The CDR3 DNA is TGTGCCAGCAGCTTGGGAGGGCCCCGAGGTGAAAAACTGTTTTTT. Translation: CASSLGGPRGEKLFF.

The chain links TRBV6-5 to TRBJ1-3, with a weak D call TRBD1 (5 bases). This CDR3 is 15 amino acids long. Germline CDR1 MNHEY, CDR2 SVGAGI. V gave up 6 bases and J gave up 0 bases, with 12 bases separating them. CDR3 residues: CASRRQSHSGNTIYF. The CDR3 region has the DNA TGTGCCAGCAGGCGACAGTCCCACTCTGGAAACACCATATATTTT.